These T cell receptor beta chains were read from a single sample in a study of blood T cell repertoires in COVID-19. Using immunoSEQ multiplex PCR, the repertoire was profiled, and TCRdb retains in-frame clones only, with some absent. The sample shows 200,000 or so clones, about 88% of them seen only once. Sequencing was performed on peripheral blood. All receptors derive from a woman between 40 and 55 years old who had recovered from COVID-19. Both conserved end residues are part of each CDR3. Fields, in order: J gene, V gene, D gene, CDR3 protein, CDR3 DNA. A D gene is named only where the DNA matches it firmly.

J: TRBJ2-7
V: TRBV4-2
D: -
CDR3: CASSQGAEQCF
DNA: TGTGCCAGCAGCCAAGGGGCCGAGCAGTGCTTC

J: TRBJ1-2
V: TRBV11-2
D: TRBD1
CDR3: CASSLHTGEPYGYTF
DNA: TGTGCCAGCAGCTTACATACAGGGGAACCCTATGGCTACACCTTC

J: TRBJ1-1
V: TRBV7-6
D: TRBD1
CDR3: CASSETGVRGTEAFF
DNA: TGTGCCAGCAGCGAGACAGGGGTGAGGGGCACTGAAGCTTTCTTT

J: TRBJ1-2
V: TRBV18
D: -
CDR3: CASSPLGPGDYGYTF
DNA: TGTGCCAGCTCACCCCTAGGGCCGGGGGACTATGGCTACACCTTC

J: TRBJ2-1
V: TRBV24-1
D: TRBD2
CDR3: CATMDTGTSGRLGKGQFF
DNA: TGTGCCACCATGGACACCGGGACTAGCGGGAGACTCGGTAAAGGGCAGTTCTTC

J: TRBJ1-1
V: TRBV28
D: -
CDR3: CASTPYRVTNTEAFF
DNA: TGTGCCAGCACACCCTACAGGGTAACGAACACTGAAGCTTTCTTT

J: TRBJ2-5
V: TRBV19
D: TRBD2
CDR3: CASSPPASLAGGLRGQETQYF
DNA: TGTGCCAGTAGCCCCCCCGCCTCGCTAGCGGGAGGGCTGAGGGGCCAAGAGACCCAGTACTTC

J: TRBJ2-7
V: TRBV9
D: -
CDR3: CASSVSTRDYEQYF
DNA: TGTGCCAGCAGCGTGTCTACCCGCGATTACGAGCAGTACTTC

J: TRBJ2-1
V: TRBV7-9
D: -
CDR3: CASSTPMWQGNQNEQFF
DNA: TGTGCCAGCAGCACCCCTATGTGGCAGGGTAATCAGAATGAGCAGTTCTTC

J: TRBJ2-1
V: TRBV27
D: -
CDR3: CASSPGYEQFF
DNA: TGTGCCAGCAGCCCAGGGTATGAGCAGTTCTTC

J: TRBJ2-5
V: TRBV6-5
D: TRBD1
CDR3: CASSSDRVSETQYF
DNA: TGTGCCAGCAGTTCAGACAGGGTGTCGGAGACCCAGTACTTC

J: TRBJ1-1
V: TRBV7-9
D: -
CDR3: CATISGQNTEAFF
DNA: TGTGCCACTATATCGGGACAGAACACTGAAGCTTTCTTT

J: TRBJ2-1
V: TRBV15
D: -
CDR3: CATSRGLAGLGEQFF
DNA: TGTGCCACCAGCAGAGGGCTAGCAGGTCTCGGGGAGCAGTTCTTC

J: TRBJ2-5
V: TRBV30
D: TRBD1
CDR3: CAWGTGDPSETQYF
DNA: TGTGCCTGGGGAACAGGGGATCCGAGCGAGACCCAGTACTTC

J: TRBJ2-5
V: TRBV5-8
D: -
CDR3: CASSHYELETQYF
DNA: TGTGCCAGCAGCCATTACGAACTGGAGACCCAGTACTTC

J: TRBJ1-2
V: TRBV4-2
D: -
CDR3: CASSQTRTGRPYTF
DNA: TGTGCCAGCAGCCAAACCCGAACAGGGCGGCCCTACACCTTC

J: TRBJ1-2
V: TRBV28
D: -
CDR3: CASSMTANYGYTF
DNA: TGTGCCAGCAGTATGACAGCTAACTATGGCTACACCTTC

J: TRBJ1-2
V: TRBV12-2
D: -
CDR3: CASRLEELGQGF
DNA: TGTGCAAGTCGCTTAGAAGAATTAGGGCAGGGCTTC

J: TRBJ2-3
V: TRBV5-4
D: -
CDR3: CASSFSASGTDTQYF
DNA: TGTGCCAGCAGCTTTTCGGCTAGCGGCACAGATACGCAGTATTTT